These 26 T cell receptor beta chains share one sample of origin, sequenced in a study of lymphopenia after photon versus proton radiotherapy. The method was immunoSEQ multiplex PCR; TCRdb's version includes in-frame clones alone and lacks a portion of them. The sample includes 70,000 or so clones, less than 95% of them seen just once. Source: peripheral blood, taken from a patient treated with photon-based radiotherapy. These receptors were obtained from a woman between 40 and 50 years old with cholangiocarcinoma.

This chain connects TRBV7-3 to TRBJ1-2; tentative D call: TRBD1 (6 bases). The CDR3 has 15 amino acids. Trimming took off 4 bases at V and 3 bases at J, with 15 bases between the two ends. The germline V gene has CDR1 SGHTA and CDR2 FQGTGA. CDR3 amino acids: CASSSKTGSDYGYTF. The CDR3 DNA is TGTGCCAGCAGCTCTAAGACAGGTTCTGACTATGGCTACACCTTC.

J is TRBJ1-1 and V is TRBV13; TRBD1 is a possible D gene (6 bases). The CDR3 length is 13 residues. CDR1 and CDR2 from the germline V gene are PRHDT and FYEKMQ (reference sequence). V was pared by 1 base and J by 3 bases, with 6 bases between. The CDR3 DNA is TGTGCCAGCAGCTTAGACAGGGACACTGAAGCTTTCTTT. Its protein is CASSLDRDTEAFF. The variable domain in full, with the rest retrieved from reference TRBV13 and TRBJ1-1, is AAGVIQSPRHLIKEKRETATLKCYPIPRHDTVYWYQQGPGQDPQFLISFYEKMQSDKGSIPDRFSAQQFSDYHSELNMSSLELGDSALYFCASSLDRDTEAFFGQGTRLTVV.

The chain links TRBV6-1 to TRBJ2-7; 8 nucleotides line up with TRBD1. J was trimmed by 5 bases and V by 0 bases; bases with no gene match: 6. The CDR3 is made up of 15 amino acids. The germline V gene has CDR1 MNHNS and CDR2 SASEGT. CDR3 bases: TGTGCCAGCAGTGAAGCGGGTCAGGGGGCCAACGAGCAGTACTTC. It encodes CASSEAGQGANEQYF.

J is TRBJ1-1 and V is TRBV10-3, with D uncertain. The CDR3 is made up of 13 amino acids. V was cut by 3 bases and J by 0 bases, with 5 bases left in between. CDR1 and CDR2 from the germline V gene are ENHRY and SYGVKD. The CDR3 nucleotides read TGTGCCATCAGTGAAACATTGAACACTGAAGCTTTCTTT. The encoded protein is CAISETLNTEAFF.

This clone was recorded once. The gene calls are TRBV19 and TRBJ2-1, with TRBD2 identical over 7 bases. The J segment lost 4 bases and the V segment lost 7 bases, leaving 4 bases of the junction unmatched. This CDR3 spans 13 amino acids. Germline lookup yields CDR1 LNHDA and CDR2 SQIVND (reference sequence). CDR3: CASNIGGYNEQFF. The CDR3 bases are TGTGCCAGTAACATCGGGGGGTACAATGAGCAGTTCTTC.

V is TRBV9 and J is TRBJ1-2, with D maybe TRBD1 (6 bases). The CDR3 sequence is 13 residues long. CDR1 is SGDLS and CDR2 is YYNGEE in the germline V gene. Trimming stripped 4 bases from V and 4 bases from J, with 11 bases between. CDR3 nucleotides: TGTGCCAGCAGCACCCAGGGGCCCTATGGCTACACCTTC. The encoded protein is CASSTQGPYGYTF.

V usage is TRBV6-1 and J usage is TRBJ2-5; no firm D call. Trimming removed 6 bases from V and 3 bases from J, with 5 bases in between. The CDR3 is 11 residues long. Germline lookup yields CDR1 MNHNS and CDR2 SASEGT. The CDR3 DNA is TGTGCCAGCAGCGAGGAAGAGACCCAGTACTTC. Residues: CASSEEETQYF.

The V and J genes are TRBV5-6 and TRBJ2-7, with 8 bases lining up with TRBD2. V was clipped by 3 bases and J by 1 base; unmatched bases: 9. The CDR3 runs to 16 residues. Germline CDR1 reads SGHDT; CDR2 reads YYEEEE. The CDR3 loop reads CASSSAGREVSYEQYF. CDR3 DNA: TGTGCCAGCAGCTCGGCCGGGAGGGAGGTATCCTACGAGCAGTACTTC.

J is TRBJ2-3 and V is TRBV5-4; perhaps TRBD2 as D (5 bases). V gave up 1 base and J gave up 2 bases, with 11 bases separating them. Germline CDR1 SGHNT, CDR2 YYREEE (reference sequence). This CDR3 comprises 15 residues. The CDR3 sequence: CASSLNRGATDTQYF. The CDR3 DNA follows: TGTGCCAGCAGCTTGAATCGGGGAGCCACAGATACGCAGTATTTT.

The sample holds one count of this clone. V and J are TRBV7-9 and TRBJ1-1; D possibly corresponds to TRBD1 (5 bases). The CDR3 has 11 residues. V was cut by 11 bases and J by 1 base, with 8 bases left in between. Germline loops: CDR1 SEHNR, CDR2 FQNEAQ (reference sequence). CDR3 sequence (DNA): TGTGCCGTCGGGGGGAACACTGAAGCTTTCTTT. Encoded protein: CAVGGNTEAFF.

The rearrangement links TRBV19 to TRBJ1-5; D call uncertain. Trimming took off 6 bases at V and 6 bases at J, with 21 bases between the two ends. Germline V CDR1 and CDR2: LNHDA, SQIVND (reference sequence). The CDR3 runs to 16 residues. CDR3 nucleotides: TGTGCCAGTAGGCCGAACCAATGGGTGGCCGGTCAGCCCCAGCATTTT. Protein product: CASRPNQWVAGQPQHF.

The CDR3 DNA follows: TGTGCCAGCAGCTTTGACGACAGGGGTATTGGTGCTTTCTTT. Translated, it gives CASSFDDRGIGAFF. The J gene is TRBJ1-1, the V gene TRBV5-8, with TRBD1 matching over 8 bases. There are 14 residues in the CDR3. J lost 11 bases, V lost 2 bases, and 11 bases had no gene match. Germline CDR1 SGHTS, CDR2 YDEGEE. Variable domain in full (rest from reference TRBV5-8 and TRBJ1-1): EAGVTQSPTHLIKTRGQQATLRCSPISGHTSVYWYQQALGLGLQFLLWYDEGEERNRGNFPPRFSGRQFPNYSSELNVNALELEDSALYLCASSFDDRGIGAFFGQGTRLTVV.

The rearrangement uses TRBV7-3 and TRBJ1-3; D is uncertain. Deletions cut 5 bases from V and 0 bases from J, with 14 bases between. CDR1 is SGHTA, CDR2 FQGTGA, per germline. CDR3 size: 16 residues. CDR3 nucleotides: TGTGCCAGCAGCCGAGAAGGTTTTAGCTCTGGAAACACCATATATTTT. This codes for CASSREGFSSGNTIYF. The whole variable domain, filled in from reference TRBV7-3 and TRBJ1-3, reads GAGVSQTPSNKVTEKGKYVELRCDPISGHTALYWYRQSLGQGPEFLIYFQGTGAADDSGLPNDRFFAVRPEGSVSTLKIQRTERGDSAVYLCASSREGFSSGNTIYFGEGSWLTVV.

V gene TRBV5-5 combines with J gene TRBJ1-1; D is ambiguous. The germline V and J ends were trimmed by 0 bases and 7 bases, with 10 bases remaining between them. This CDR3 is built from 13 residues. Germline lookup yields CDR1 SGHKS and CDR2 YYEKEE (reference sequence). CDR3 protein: CASSLVQTIEAFF. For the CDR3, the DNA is TGTGCCAGCAGCTTGGTGCAGACGATTGAAGCTTTCTTT.

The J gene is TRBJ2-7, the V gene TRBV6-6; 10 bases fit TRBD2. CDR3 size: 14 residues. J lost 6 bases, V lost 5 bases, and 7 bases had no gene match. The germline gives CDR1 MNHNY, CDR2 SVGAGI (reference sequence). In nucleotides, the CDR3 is TGTGCCAGCAGTGGACTAGCGGCAGCTGGCGAGCAGTACTTC. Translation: CASSGLAAAGEQYF.

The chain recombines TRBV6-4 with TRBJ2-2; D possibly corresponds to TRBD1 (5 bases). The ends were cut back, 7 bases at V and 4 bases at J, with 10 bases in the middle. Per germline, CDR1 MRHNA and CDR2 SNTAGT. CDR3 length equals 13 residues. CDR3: CASKGQITGELFF. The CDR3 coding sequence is TGTGCCAGCAAGGGGCAGATCACCGGGGAGCTGTTTTTT.

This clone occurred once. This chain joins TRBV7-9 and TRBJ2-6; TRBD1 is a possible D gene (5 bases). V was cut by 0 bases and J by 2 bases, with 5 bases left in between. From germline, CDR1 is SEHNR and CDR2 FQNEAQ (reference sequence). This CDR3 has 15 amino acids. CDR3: CASSLAGAGANVLTF. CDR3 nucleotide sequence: TGTGCCAGCAGCTTAGCAGGGGCTGGGGCCAACGTCCTGACTTTC.

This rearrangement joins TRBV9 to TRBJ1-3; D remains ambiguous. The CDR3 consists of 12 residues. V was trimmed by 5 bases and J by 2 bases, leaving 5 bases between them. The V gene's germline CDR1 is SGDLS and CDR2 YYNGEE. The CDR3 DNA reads TGTGCCAGCAGTGGGGCTGGAAACACCATATATTTT. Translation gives CASSGAGNTIYF.

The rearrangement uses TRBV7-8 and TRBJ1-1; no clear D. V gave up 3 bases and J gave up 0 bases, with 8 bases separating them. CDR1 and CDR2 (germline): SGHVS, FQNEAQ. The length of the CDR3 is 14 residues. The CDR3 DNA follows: TGTGCCAGCAGCTTTGGACTTATGAACACTGAAGCTTTCTTT. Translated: CASSFGLMNTEAFF.

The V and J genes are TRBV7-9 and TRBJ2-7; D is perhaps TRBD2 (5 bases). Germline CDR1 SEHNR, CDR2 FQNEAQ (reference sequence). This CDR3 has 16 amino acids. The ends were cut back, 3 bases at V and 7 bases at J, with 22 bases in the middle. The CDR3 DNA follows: TGTGCCAGCAGCTTCAATCCGGGCCCCGACCGAGGGGAGCAGTACTTC. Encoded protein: CASSFNPGPDRGEQYF.

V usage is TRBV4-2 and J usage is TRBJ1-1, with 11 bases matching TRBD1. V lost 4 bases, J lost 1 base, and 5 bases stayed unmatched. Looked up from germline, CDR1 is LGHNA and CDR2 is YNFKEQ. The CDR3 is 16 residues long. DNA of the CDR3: TGTGCCAGCAGCCCAGGGGACAGGGGGGGGAACACTGAAGCTTTCTTT. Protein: CASSPGDRGGNTEAFF.

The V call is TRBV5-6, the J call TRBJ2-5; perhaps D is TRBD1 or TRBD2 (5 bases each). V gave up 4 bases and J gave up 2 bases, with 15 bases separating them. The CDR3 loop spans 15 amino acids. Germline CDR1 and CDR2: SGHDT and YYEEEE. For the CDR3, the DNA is TGTGCCAGCAGCGAGGGGCAGGTAGGGCAAGAGACCCAGTACTTC. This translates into CASSEGQVGQETQYF.

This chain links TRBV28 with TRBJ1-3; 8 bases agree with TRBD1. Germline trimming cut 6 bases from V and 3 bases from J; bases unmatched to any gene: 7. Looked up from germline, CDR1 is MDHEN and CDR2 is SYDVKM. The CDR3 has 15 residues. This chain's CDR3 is CASSQGQVGGNTIYF. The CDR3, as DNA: TGTGCCAGCAGCCAGGGACAGGTCGGTGGAAACACCATATATTTT. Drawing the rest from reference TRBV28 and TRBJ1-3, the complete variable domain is DVKVTQSSRYLVKRTGEKVFLECVQDMDHENMFWYRQDPGLGLRLIYFSYDVKMKEKGDIPEGYSVSREKKERFSLILESASTNQTSMYLCASSQGQVGGNTIYFGEGSWLTVV.

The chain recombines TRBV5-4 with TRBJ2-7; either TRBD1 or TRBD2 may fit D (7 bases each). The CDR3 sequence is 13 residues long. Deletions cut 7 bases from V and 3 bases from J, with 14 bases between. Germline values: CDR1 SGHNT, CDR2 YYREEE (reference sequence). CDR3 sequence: CASGRDSNYEQYF. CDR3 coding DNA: TGTGCCAGCGGGAGGGACAGTAACTACGAGCAGTACTTC. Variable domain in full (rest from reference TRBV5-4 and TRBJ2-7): ETGVTQSPTHLIKTRGQQVTLRCSSQSGHNTVSWYQQALGQGPQFIFQYYREEENGRGNFPPRFSGLQFPNYSSELNVNALELDDSALYLCASGRDSNYEQYFGPGTRLTVT.

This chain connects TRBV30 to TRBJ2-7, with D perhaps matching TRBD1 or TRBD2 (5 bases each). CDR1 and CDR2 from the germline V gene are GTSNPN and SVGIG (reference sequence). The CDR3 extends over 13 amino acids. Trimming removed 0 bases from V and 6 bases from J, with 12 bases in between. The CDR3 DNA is TGTGCCTGGAGTGTAGGTAAAGGGACCGAGCAGTACTTC. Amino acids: CAWSVGKGTEQYF.

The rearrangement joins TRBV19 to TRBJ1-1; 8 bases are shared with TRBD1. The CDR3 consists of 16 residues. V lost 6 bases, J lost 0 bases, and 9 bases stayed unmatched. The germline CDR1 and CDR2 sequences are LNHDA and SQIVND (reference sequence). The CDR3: CASSRKGDRLNTEAFF. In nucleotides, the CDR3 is TGTGCCAGTAGCAGAAAGGGGGACAGGCTGAACACTGAAGCTTTCTTT.